This T cell receptor beta chain was recovered during a study of T cell responses to AZD1222 COVID-19 vaccine. Details on this clone: The antigen is unknown.

General observations from the study: Mostly white British, mostly female donors; authors suggested clonal diversity may be underestimated.

Repertoires were generated with immunoSEQ multiplex PCR, while TCRdb's copy carries only in-frame clones and drops some. The sample lists 180,000 or so clones, roughly 89% occurring once. The CDR3 has 16 amino acids. V lost 6 bases and J 0 bases, leaving 13 bases between the germline ends. Germline lookup yields CDR1 SGHKS and CDR2 YYEKEE (reference sequence). The TCR comes from an adult in good health. V is TRBV5-5 and J is TRBJ2-6, with D uncertain. The sample was peripheral blood, taken on day 0 of AZD1222 vaccination. The CDR3 DNA follows: TGTGCCAGCATCATCGGACCTTTCTCTGGGGCCAACGTCCTGACTTTC. Its translation: CASIIGPFSGANVLTF.